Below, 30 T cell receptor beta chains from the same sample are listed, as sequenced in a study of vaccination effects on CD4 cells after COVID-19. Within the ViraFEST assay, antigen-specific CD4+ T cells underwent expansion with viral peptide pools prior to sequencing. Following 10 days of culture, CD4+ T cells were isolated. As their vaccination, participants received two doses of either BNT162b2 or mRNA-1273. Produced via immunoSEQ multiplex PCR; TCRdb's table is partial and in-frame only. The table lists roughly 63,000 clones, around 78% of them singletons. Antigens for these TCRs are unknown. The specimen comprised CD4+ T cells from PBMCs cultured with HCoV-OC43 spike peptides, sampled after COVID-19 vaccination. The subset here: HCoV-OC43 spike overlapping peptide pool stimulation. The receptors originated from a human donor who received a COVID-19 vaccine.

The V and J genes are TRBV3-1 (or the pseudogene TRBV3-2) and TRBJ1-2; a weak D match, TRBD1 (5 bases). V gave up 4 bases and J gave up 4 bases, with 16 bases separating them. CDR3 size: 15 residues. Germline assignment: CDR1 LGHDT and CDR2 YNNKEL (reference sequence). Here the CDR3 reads CASSLRQTDTYGYTF. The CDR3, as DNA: TGTGCCAGCAGCCTTCGACAGACAGACACCTATGGCTACACCTTC.

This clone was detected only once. The CDR3 sequence is CAISDMGATDTQYF. Written as DNA, the CDR3 is TGTGCCATCAGTGATATGGGGGCAACAGATACGCAGTATTTT. V usage is TRBV10-3 and J usage is TRBJ2-3; weak D call: TRBD1 (6 bases). Germline values: CDR1 ENHRY, CDR2 SYGVKD. This CDR3 is 14 amino acids long. The germline V and J ends were trimmed by 3 bases and 3 bases, with 10 bases remaining between them.

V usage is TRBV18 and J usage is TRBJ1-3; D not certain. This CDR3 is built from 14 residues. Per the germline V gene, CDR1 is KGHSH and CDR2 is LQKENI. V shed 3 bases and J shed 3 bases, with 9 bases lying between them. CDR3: CASSPPGRGNTIYF. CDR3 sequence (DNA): TGTGCCAGCTCACCTCCGGGTCGTGGAAACACCATATATTTT.

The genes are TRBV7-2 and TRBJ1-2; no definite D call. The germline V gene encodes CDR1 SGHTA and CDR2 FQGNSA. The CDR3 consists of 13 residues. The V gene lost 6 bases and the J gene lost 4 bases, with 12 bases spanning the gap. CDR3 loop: CASRSLAGYGYTF. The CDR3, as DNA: TGTGCCAGCAGATCCTTGGCTGGCTATGGCTACACCTTC.

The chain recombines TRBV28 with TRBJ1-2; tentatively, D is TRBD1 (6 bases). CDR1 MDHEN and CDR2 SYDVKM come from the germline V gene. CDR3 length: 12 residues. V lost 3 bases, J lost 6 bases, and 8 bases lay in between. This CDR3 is CASSFAGDGYTF. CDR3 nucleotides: TGTGCCAGCAGTTTCGCAGGGGATGGCTACACCTTC.

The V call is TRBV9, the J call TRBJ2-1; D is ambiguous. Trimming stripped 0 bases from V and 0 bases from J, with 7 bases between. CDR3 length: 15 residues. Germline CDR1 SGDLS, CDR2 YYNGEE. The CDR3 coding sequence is TGTGCCAGCAGCGTAGGTAGGCTCTCCTACAATGAGCAGTTCTTC. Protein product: CASSVGRLSYNEQFF.

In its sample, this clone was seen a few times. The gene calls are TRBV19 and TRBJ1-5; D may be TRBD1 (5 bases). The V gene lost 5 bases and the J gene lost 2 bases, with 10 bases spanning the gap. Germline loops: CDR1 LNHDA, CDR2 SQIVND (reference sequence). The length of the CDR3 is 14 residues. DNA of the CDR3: TGTGCCAGTAGTGTGGGGCTCCGCAATCAGCCCCAGCATTTT. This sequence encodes CASSVGLRNQPQHF.

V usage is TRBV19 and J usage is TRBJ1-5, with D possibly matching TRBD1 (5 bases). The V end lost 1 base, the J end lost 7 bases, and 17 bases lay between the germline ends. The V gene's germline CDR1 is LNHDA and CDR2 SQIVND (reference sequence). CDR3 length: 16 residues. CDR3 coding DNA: TGTGCCAGTAGTATAGTTGGGGGGTTCGGGCCCCAGCCCCAGCATTTT. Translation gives CASSIVGGFGPQPQHF.

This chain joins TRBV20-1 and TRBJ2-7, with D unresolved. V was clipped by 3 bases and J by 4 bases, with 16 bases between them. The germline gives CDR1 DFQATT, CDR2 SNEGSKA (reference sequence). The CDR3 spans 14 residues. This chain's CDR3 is CSASSARGVYEQYV. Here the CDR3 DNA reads TGCAGTGCTAGTTCCGCTCGTGGGGTTTACGAGCAGTACGTC.

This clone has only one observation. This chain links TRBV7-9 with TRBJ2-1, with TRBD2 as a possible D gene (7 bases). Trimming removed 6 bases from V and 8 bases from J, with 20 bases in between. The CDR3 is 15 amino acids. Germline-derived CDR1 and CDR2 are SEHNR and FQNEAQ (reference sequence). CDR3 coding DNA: TGTGCCAGCAGGCCCTCGGGGGGCCGGATGGATGAGCAGTTCTTC. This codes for CASRPSGGRMDEQFF. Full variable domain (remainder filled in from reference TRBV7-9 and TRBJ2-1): DTGVSQNPRHKITKRGQNVTFRCDPISEHNRLYWYRQTLGQGPEFLTYFQNEAQLEKSRLLSDRFSAERPKGSFSTLEIQRTEQGDSAMYLCASRPSGGRMDEQFFGPGTRLTVL.

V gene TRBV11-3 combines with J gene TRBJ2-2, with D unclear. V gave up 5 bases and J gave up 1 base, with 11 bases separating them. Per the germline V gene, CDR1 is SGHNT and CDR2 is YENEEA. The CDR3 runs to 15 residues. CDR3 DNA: TGTGCCAGCAGCCCCAAACACATGAACACCGGGGAGCTGTTTTTT. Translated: CASSPKHMNTGELFF.

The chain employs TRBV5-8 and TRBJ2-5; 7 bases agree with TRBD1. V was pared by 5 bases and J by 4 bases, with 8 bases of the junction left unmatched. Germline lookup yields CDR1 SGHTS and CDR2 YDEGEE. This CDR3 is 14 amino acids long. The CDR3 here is CASRVETGPETQYF. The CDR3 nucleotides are TGTGCCAGCAGGGTTGAGACAGGGCCAGAGACCCAGTACTTC.

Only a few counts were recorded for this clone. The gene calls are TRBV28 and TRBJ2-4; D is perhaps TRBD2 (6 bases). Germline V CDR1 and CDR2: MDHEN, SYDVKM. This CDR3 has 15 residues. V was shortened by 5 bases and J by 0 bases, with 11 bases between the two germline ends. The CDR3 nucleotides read TGTGCCAGCAGTCCCCCGGGACTAGCCAAAAACATTCAGTACTTC. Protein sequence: CASSPPGLAKNIQYF.

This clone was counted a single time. The CDR3 sequence: CASSFRGYGYTF. The DNA for the CDR3 is TGTGCCAGCAGCTTTAGGGGCTATGGCTACACCTTC. This chain connects TRBV7-2 to TRBJ1-2, with a possible D match to TRBD1 (5 bases). The CDR3 contains 12 residues. Trimming took 3 bases from V and 4 from J, leaving 6 bases between them. From germline, CDR1 is SGHTA and CDR2 FQGNSA.

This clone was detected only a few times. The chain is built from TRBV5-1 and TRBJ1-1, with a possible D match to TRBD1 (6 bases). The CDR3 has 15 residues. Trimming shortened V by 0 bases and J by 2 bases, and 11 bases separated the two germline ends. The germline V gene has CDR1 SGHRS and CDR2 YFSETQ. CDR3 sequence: CASSLASGQNTEAFF. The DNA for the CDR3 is TGCGCCAGCAGCTTGGCCTCGGGACAAAACACTGAAGCTTTCTTT.

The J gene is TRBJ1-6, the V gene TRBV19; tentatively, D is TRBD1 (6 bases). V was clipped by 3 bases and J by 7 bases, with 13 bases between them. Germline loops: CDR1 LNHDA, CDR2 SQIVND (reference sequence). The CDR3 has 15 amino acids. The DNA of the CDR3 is TGTGCCAGTAGTATGTACAGGGAACCGAATTCACCCCTCCACTTT. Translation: CASSMYREPNSPLHF.

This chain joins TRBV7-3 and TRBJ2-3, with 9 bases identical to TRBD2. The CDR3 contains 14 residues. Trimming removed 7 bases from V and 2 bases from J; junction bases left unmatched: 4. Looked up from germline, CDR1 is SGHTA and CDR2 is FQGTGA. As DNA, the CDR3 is TGTGCCAGCAAAAGCGGGGGGAACACAGATACGCAGTATTTT. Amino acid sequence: CASKSGGNTDTQYF.

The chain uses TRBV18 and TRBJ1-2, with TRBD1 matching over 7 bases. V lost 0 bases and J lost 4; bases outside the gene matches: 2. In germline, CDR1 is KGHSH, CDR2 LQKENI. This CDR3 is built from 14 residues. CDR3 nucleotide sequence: TGTGCCAGCTCACCACCCCCAGGGGGCTATGGCTACACCTTC. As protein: CASSPPPGGYGYTF.

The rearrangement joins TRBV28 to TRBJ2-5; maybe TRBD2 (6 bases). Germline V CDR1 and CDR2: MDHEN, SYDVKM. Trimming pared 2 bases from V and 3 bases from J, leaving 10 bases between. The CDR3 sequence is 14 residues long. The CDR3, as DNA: TGTGCCAGCAGTTTACCTCCGGGAGAAGAGACCCAGTACTTC. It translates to CASSLPPGEETQYF.

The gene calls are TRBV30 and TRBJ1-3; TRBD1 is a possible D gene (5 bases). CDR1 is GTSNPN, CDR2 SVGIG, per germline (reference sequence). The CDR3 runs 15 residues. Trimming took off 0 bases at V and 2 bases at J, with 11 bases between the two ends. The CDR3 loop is CAWSVGGAAGNTIYF. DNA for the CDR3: TGTGCCTGGAGTGTAGGTGGGGCTGCTGGAAACACCATATATTTT.

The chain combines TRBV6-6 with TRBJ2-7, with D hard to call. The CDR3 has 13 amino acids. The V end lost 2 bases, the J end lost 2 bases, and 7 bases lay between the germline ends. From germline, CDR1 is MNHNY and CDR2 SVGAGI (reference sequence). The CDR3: CASSYQLAYEQYV. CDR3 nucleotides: TGTGCCAGCAGTTACCAACTCGCCTACGAGCAGTACGTC.

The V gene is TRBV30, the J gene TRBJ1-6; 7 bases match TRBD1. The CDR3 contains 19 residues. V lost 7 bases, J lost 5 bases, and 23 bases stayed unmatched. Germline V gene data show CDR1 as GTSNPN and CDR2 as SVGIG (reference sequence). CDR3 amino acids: CALRVYTSDRLFNNSPLHF. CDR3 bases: TGTGCCTTAAGAGTTTATACCTCGGACAGGCTGTTTAATAATTCACCCCTCCACTTT.

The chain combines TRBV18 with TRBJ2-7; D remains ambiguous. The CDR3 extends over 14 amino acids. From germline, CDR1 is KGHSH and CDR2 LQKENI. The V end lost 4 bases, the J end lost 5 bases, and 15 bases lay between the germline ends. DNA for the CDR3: TGTGCCAGCTCACTCCTCGCAGGAACGGACGAGCAGTACGTC. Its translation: CASSLLAGTDEQYV.

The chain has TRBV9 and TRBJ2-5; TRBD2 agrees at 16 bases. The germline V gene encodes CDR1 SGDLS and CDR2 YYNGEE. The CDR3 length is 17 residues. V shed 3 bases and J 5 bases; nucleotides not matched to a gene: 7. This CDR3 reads CASSDGTSGGDRETQYF. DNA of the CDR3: TGTGCCAGCAGCGACGGGACTAGCGGGGGGGATAGGGAGACCCAGTACTTC.

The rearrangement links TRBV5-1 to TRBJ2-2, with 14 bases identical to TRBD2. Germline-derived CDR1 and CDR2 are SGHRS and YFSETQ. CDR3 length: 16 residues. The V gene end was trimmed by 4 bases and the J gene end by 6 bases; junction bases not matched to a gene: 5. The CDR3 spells CASSLTSGGAAGELFF. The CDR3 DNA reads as TGCGCCAGCAGCCTGACTAGCGGGGGGGCCGCCGGGGAGCTGTTTTTT.

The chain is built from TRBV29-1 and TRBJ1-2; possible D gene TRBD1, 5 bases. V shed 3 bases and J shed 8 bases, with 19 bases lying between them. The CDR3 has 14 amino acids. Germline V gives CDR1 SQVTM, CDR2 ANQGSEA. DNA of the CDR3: TGCAGCGTTGAGGCTGGGTGGTCAGGGAAAGGCTACACCTTC. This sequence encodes CSVEAGWSGKGYTF. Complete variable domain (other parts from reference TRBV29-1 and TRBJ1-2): SAVISQKPSRDICQRGTSLTIQCQVDSQVTMMFWYRQQPGQSLTLIATANQGSEATYESGFVIDKFPISRPNLTFSTLTVSNMSPEDSSIYLCSVEAGWSGKGYTFGSGTRLTVV.

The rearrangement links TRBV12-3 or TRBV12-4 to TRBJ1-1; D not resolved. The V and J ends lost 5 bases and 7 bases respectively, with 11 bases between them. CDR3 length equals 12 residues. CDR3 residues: CASSRPSIEAFF. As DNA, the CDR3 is TGTGCCAGCAGTCGCCCTTCTATTGAAGCTTTCTTT.

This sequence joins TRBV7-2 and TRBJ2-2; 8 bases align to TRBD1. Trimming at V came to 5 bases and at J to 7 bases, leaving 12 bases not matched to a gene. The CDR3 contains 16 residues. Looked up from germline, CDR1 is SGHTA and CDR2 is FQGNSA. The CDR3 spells CASSTRVRGLGGELFF. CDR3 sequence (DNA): TGTGCCAGCAGCACTAGGGTCAGGGGGCTCGGCGGGGAGCTGTTTTTT.

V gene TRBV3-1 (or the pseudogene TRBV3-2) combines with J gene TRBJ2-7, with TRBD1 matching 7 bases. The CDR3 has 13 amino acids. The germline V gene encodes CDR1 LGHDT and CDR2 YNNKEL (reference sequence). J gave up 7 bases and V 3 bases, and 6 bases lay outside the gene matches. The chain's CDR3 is CASSHTGDNEQYV. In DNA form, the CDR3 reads TGTGCCAGCAGCCACACAGGGGACAATGAGCAGTACGTC.

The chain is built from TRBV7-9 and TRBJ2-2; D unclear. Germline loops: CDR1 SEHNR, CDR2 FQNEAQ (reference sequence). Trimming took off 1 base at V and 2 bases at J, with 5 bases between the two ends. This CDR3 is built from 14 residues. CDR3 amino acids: CASSLGTNTGELFF. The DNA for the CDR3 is TGTGCCAGCAGCTTAGGAACCAACACCGGGGAGCTGTTTTTT.